What follows are 29 T cell receptor beta chains derived from one specimen sequenced in a study of T cells in Graves' hyperthyroidism and ophthalmopathy. It was RNA transcripts that yielded the amplified TCR beta CDR3 regions. Using the HTBI primer set, a first-round RT-PCR was run on the TCR CDR3. TCRdb re-called the multiplex PCR reads with MiXCR, one entry per CDR3 protein. The sample includes roughly 570,000 distinct CDR3 sequences, about 43% of them seen just once. Sequences were obtained from peripheral blood or thyroid tissue (not recorded which). These receptors all come from an adult woman with Graves' disease, either hyperthyroidism or ophthalmopathy (not recorded which).

The chain links TRBV10-2 to TRBJ2-2; a possible D gene is TRBD1 (7 bases). The V end was cut by 8 bases, the J end by 5 bases, with 27 bases between. This CDR3 spans 18 amino acids. Germline assignment: CDR1 WSHSY and CDR2 SAAADI. The CDR3 DNA sequence: TGCGCCAGCTCCCTCCCTGGACAGGAGGGAGGTGATACCGGGGAGCTGTTTTTT. Encoded protein: CASSLPGQEGGDTGELFF.

A note on this clonotype: A read error may account for a junction end that differs from germline. V gene TRBV4-3 combines with J gene TRBJ2-7, with 10 bases fitting TRBD1. This CDR3 contains 16 residues. Germline CDR1 is LGHNA and CDR2 is YSLEER. CDR3 sequence: CASSHHLTGGTLSVHF. CDR3 coding DNA: TGCGCCAGCAGCCATCACCTGACAGGGGGCACCCTCTCAGTCCACTTC.

There are many counts of this clonotype. Written as DNA, the CDR3 is TGTGCCAGCAGCCCTAGTGCACTAGCGGGGACCTACGAGCAGTACTTC. Protein: CASSPSALAGTYEQYF. V usage is TRBV11-2 and J usage is TRBJ2-7; TRBD2 matches at 10 bases. CDR3 length: 16 amino acids. The V and J ends lost 5 bases and 2 bases, in that order; junction bases with no gene match: 9. CDR1 and CDR2 from the germline V gene are SGHAT and FQNNGV.

As concerns this clonotype: This likely comes from a read error, as the CDR3 has no conserved phenylalanine or tryptophan at its end. The chain uses TRBV10-1 and TRBJ2-3; D is undetermined. The CDR3 runs to 11 residues. V shed 5 bases and J shed 6 bases, with 6 bases lying between them. CDR1 and CDR2 from the germline V gene are WNHNN and SYGVQD (reference sequence). The CDR3, as DNA: TGCGCCAGCAGTTCCGGCGATACGCAGTATCTT. This translates into CASSSGDTQYL.

This clonotype was observed a few times. This chain joins TRBV3-1 and TRBJ2-7, with TRBD2 as a possible D gene (5 bases). This CDR3 comprises 14 residues. Germline V gene data show CDR1 as LGHDT and CDR2 as YNNKEL (reference sequence). Trimming pared 1 base from V and 6 bases from J, leaving 13 bases between. CDR3 in amino acids: CASSQAAGEGEQYF. CDR3 sequence (DNA): TGTGCCAGCAGCCAAGCCGCCGGGGAAGGCGAGCAGTACTTC.

This clonotype was picked up many times. The gene calls are TRBV2 and TRBJ1-5; 8 nucleotides line up with TRBD1. There are 13 residues in the CDR3. Unmatched junction bases numbered 7, after V lost 8 bases and J lost 7 bases. The V gene's germline CDR1 is SNHLY and CDR2 FYNNEI. CDR3 loop: CASVDRVNQPQHF. In DNA, the CDR3 is TGTGCCAGCGTGGACAGGGTGAACCAGCCCCAGCATTTT.

In this sample, this clonotype turned up many times. The chain joins TRBV28 to TRBJ1-2; D is ambiguous. The CDR3 covers 14 residues. CDR1 and CDR2 from the germline V gene are MDHEN and SYDVKM. The V and J ends lost 4 bases and 4 bases respectively, with 13 bases between them. The CDR3 nucleotides read TGTGCCAGCAGTTCAGTCCGATCCCCCTATGGCTACACCTTC. It codes for CASSSVRSPYGYTF.

In its sample, this clonotype was seen many times. The chain links TRBV27 to TRBJ2-7; 11 bases fit TRBD2. CDR1 MNHEY and CDR2 SMNVEV come from the germline V gene (reference sequence). V lost 5 bases, J lost 6 bases, and 9 bases stayed unmatched. The CDR3 runs 15 residues. CDR3 region: CASSARLAGRGEQYF. The CDR3 DNA follows: TGTGCCAGCAGTGCACGACTAGCGGGGAGGGGCGAGCAGTACTTC.

The chain combines TRBV29-1 with TRBJ1-1; 7 bases fit TRBD1. CDR3 size: 12 residues. Trimming removed 5 bases from V and 4 bases from J; junction bases left unmatched: 4. Germline V gives CDR1 SQVTM, CDR2 ANQGSEA. Here the CDR3 DNA reads TGCAGCGTTTACGACAGGGTCACTGAAGCTTTCTTT. It is translated as CSVYDRVTEAFF.

On this clonotype: The conserved phenylalanine or tryptophan normally closing the CDR3 is absent here, so this likely arose from a read error. No DNA is shown, since the ends of the CDR3 on it are uncertain; the CDR3 is the one TCRdb lists. The chain uses TRBV7-6 and TRBJ1-4. The CDR3 has 8 residues if both end residues are counted. The germline V gene encodes CDR1 SGHVS and CDR2 FNYEAQ. The CDR3 spells CASSLLLD.

This chain connects TRBV9 to TRBJ1-1, with 8 bases that match TRBD1. In germline, CDR1 is SGDLS, CDR2 YYNGEE. The CDR3 is 15 residues long. V trimming: 4 bases; J trimming: 4 bases; junction bases outside the gene matches: 9. The CDR3 spells CASSRYRGTSTEAFF. DNA of the CDR3: TGTGCCAGCAGCCGTTACAGGGGGACGAGCACTGAAGCTTTCTTT.

This clonotype has more than one count but fewer than ten. The chain has TRBV12-3 or TRBV12-4 and TRBJ1-2; D is possibly TRBD1 (5 bases). Trimming shortened V by 5 bases and J by 8 bases, and 21 bases separated the two germline ends. The CDR3 runs 15 residues. CDR3: CASSDWGLVAGGYTF. The CDR3 nucleotides are TGTGCCAGCAGTGATTGGGGGTTGGTAGCAGGAGGCTACACCTTC.

The V call is TRBV6-5, the J call TRBJ1-5; 7 bases map to TRBD1. Looked up from germline, CDR1 is MNHEY and CDR2 is SVGAGI. After removal of 4 bases from V and 7 bases from J, the junction contained 10 bases not matched to a gene. The CDR3 is made up of 15 amino acids. Here the CDR3 reads CASSLYRQGNQPQHF. The CDR3, as DNA: TGTGCCAGCAGTTTATATCGACAGGGAAACCAGCCCCAGCATTTT.

J is TRBJ2-7 and V is TRBV30, with 8 positions matching TRBD1. The CDR3 spans 12 residues. CDR1 is GTSNPN, CDR2 SVGIG, per germline (reference sequence). The V and J ends lost 5 bases and 7 bases, in that order; junction bases with no gene match: 7. CDR3: CAWQGAAFEQYF. In DNA form, the CDR3 reads TGTGCCTGGCAGGGGGCGGCGTTTGAGCAGTACTTC.

This clonotype was counted at least ten times. The chain carries TRBV7-2 and TRBJ2-7, with TRBD1 matching 10 bases. The V segment lost 5 bases and the J segment 6 bases; nucleotides outside the gene matches: 7. This CDR3 comprises 14 residues. CDR1 and CDR2 from the germline V gene are SGHTA and FQGNSA. CDR3 amino acids: CASSGGTGEGEQYF. The CDR3 DNA is TGTGCCAGCAGCGGCGGGACAGGGGAGGGCGAGCAGTACTTC.

The chain employs TRBV14 and TRBJ2-7, with 8 bases fitting TRBD1. Germline-derived CDR1 and CDR2 are SGHDN and FVKESK. The V gene end was trimmed by 2 bases and the J gene end by 5 bases; junction bases not matched to a gene: 5. The CDR3 extends over 14 amino acids. The CDR3 DNA reads TGTGCCAGCAGCCAATCCGGACAGGGCAACGAGCAGTACTTC. Its translation: CASSQSGQGNEQYF.

This clonotype was seen many times. CDR3 DNA: TGTGCCAGCAGTGAATCGGAGGGGGAGACCCAGTACTTC. Translation: CASSESEGETQYF. This chain connects TRBV2 to TRBJ2-5; possible D gene TRBD2, 6 bases. The germline V gene has CDR1 SNHLY and CDR2 FYNNEI. The length of the CDR3 is 13 residues. The V end lost 2 bases, the J end lost 5 bases, and 9 bases lay between the germline ends.

This chain uses TRBV7-2 with TRBJ2-7; TRBD1 aligns across 8 bases. The CDR3 length is 14 residues. CDR1 is SGHTA, CDR2 FQGNSA, per germline. The ends lost 10 bases at V and 0 bases at J; junction bases unmatched: 8. The CDR3 here is CANRLTGDSYEQYF. CDR3 nucleotide sequence: TGTGCCAACAGACTGACAGGGGACTCCTACGAGCAGTACTTC.

V and J are TRBV2 and TRBJ1-3; TRBD1 is a possible D gene (6 bases). Trimming took 5 bases from V and 2 from J, leaving 10 bases between them. The CDR3 spans 14 residues. The germline V gene encodes CDR1 SNHLY and CDR2 FYNNEI. CDR3 protein: CASSLDRAGNTIYF. The CDR3 nucleotides read TGTGCCAGCAGTCTGGACAGAGCTGGAAACACCATATATTTT.

This clonotype has at least ten counts. V usage is TRBV5-1 and J usage is TRBJ2-2; D may be TRBD1 (6 bases). CDR3 length: 12 amino acids. V lost 4 bases to trimming and J lost 7 bases, with 8 bases between them. In germline, CDR1 is SGHRS, CDR2 YFSETQ. CDR3 sequence: CASSQGFGELFF. Here the CDR3 DNA reads TGCGCCAGCAGCCAGGGGTTCGGGGAGCTGTTTTTT.

The genes are TRBV12-3 or TRBV12-4 and TRBJ1-4; 8 nucleotides agree with TRBD1. Trimming took 3 bases from V and 11 from J; bases not matched to a gene: 5. CDR3 length equals 13 residues. The CDR3 reads CASSFTGGGKLFF. Written as DNA, the CDR3 is TGTGCCAGCAGTTTTACAGGGGGAGGGAAACTGTTTTTT.

This clonotype was seen ten or more times. The chain has TRBV12-3 or TRBV12-4 and TRBJ2-7, with 13 nucleotides matching TRBD2. The V and J ends lost 6 bases and 3 bases, in that order; junction bases with no gene match: 11. The CDR3 length is 17 residues. CDR3 amino acids: CASSLLGLAGEGYEQYF. Written as DNA, the CDR3 is TGTGCCAGCAGCCTCCTCGGACTAGCGGGAGAGGGCTACGAGCAGTACTTC.

Only one count was recorded for this clonotype. The chain joins TRBV10-3 to TRBJ1-2; D call uncertain. V lost 5 bases to trimming and J lost 0 bases, with 4 bases between them. The CDR3 length is 12 residues. Germline V gene lookup returns CDR1 ENHRY and CDR2 SYGVKD. CDR3 bases: TGTGCCATCAGTTACTCTAACTATGGCTACACCTTC. It encodes CAISYSNYGYTF.

V gene TRBV10-2 combines with J gene TRBJ1-1; no reliable D call. There are 14 residues in the CDR3. Germline loops: CDR1 WSHSY, CDR2 SAAADI. Trimming took 5 bases from V and 2 from J, leaving 12 bases between them. CDR3 region: CASSPVAENTEAFF. Written as DNA, the CDR3 is TGCGCCAGCAGTCCCGTAGCAGAAAACACTGAAGCTTTCTTT.

The sample holds many counts of this clonotype. The V and J genes are TRBV7-9 and TRBJ1-2; possibly TRBD1 for D (6 bases). V was shortened by 3 bases and J by 2 bases, with 13 bases between the two germline ends. The CDR3 sequence is 15 residues long. Per germline, CDR1 SEHNR and CDR2 FQNEAQ (reference sequence). CDR3 sequence (DNA): TGTGCCAGCAGCTTCCCGACAGGCCGCAACTATGGCTACACCTTC. Protein product: CASSFPTGRNYGYTF.

This clonotype was picked up one time. V gene TRBV24-1 combines with J gene TRBJ2-5; 7 positions match TRBD2. The trim removed 4 bases at V and 9 bases at J, leaving 19 bases unmatched. In germline, CDR1 is KGHDR, CDR2 SFDVKD. The CDR3 extends over 17 amino acids. CDR3 DNA: TGTGCCACCAGTGACTCCCTAGCGGTCAGAACGGGGGAGCCCCAGTACTTC. Translation: CATSDSLAVRTGEPQYF.

The CDR3 loop is CASSYRTSAQYAYEQYF. CDR3 DNA: TGTGCCAGCAGTTATCGGACGTCAGCCCAATATGCCTACGAGCAGTACTTC. The chain carries TRBV6-5 and TRBJ2-7, with no clear D. This CDR3 is built from 17 residues. Germline V lookup: CDR1 MNHEY, CDR2 SVGAGI. V lost 3 bases and J 2 bases, leaving 20 bases between the germline ends.

Notes on this clonotype: A much larger clone is a single base away; this may be a read error. The V gene is TRBV13, the J gene TRBJ1-4, with D uncertain. CDR1 is PRHDT and CDR2 is FYEKMQ in the germline V gene (reference sequence). The CDR3 spans 12 residues. As DNA, the CDR3 is TGTGTCAGCAGTCCCCCTAATGAAAAACTGTTTTTT. The encoded protein is CVSSPPNEKLFF.

This clonotype was counted ten times or more. The chain links TRBV14 to TRBJ1-1; no reliable D call. Germline CDR1 and CDR2: SGHDN and FVKESK. This CDR3 is built from 13 residues. Trimming removed 1 base from V and 2 bases from J, with 5 bases in between. CDR3 in amino acids: CASSQAVNTEAFF. As DNA, the CDR3 is TGTGCCAGCAGCCAAGCTGTAAACACTGAAGCTTTCTTT.